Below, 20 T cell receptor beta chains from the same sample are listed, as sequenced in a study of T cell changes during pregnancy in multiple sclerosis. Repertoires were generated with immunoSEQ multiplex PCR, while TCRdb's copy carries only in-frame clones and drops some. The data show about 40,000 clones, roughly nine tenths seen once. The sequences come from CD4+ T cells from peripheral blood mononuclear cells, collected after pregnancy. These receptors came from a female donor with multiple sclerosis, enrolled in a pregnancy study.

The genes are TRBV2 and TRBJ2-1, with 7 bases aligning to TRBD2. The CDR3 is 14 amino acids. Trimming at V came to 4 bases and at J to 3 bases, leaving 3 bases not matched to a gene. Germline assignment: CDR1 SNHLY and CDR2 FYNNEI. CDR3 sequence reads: CASSVASGYNEQFF. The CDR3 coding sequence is TGTGCCAGCAGTGTAGCTAGCGGCTACAATGAGCAGTTCTTC.

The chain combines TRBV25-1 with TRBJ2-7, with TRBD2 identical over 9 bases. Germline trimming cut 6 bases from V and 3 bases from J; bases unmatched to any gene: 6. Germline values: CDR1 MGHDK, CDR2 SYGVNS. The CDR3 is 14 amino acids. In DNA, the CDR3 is TGTGCCAGCAGATCTAGCGGGATGGGCTACGAGCAGTACTTC. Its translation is CASRSSGMGYEQYF.

The CDR3 DNA sequence: TGTGCCAGCAGCTTTATTCGGGAAAACTCCTACGAGCAGTACTTC. Translation: CASSFIRENSYEQYF. The rearrangement joins TRBV13 to TRBJ2-7; maybe TRBD2 (5 bases). The V gene's germline CDR1 is PRHDT and CDR2 FYEKMQ (reference sequence). CDR3 length equals 15 residues. Between the trimmed V and J ends, which lost 3 bases and 0 bases, there was a span of 12 bases.

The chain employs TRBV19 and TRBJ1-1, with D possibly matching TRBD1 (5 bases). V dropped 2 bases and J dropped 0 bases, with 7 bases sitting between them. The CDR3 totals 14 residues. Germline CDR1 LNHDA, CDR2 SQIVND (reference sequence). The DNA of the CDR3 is TGTGCCAGTAGTATACGGGGGTTGAACACTGAAGCTTTCTTT. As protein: CASSIRGLNTEAFF.

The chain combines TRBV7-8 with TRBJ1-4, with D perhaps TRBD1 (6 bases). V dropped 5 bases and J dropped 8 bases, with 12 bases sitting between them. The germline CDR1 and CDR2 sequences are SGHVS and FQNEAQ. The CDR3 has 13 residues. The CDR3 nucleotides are TGTGCCAGCAGCCCGGGGCAGGGGGAAAAACTGTTTTTT. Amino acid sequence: CASSPGQGEKLFF. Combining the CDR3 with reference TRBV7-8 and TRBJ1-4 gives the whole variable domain GAGVSQSPRYKVAKRGQDVALRCDPISGHVSLFWYQQALGQGPEFLTYFQNEAQLDKSGLPSDRFFAERPEGSVSTLKIQRTQQEDSAVYLCASSPGQGEKLFFGSGTQLSVL.

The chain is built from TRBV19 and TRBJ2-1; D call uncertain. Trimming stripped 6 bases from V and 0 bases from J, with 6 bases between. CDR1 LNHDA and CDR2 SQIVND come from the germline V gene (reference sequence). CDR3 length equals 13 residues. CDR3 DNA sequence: TGTGCCAGTAGCAAGAGCTCCTACAATGAGCAGTTCTTC. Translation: CASSKSSYNEQFF.

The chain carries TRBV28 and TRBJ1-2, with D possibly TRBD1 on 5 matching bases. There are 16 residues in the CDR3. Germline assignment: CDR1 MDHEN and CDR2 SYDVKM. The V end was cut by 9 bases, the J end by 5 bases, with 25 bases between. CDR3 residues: CAREFLVGRVKYGYTF. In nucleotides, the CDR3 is TGTGCCAGAGAATTCCTAGTCGGCAGGGTCAAGTATGGCTACACCTTC.

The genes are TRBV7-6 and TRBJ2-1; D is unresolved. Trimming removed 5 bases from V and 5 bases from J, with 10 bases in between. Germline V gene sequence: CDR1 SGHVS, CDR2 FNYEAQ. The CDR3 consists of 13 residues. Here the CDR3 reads CASSPYSDNEQFF. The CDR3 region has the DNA TGTGCCAGCAGCCCTTACTCTGACAATGAGCAGTTCTTC.

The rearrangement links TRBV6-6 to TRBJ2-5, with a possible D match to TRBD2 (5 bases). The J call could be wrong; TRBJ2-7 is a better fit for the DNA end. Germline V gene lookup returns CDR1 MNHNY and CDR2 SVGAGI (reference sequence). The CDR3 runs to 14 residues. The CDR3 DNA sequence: TGTGCCAGCAGTTACCCGGGAACTACCTACGAGCAGTACTTC. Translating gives CASSYPGTTYEQYF.

The CDR3, as DNA: TGTGCCAGCAATCCCGGACAGGGCGGCTCACCCCTCCACTTT. This sequence encodes CASNPGQGGSPLHF. This chain joins TRBV2 and TRBJ1-6, with 8 bases that match TRBD1. V lost 7 bases and J lost 10; bases outside the gene matches: 9. This CDR3 has 14 amino acids. Germline V gene sequence: CDR1 SNHLY, CDR2 FYNNEI.

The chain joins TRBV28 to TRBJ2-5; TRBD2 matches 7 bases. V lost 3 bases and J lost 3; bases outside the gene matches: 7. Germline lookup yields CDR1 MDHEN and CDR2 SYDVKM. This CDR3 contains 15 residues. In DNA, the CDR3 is TGTGCCAGCAGTTTGTCCTTGGGGGGGGAAGAGACCCAGTACTTC. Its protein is CASSLSLGGEETQYF.

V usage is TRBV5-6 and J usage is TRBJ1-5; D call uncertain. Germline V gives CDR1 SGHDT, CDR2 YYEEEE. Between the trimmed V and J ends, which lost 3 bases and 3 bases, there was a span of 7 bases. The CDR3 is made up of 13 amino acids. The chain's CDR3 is CASSSYFNQPQHF. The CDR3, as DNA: TGTGCCAGCAGCTCCTACTTCAATCAGCCCCAGCATTTT.

This CDR3 is CASSTSRADTQYF. In DNA form, the CDR3 reads TGTGCCAGCAGTACTAGCCGGGCAGATACGCAGTATTTT. The chain couples TRBV27 to TRBJ2-3; tentative D call: TRBD2 (6 bases). This CDR3 is built from 13 residues. Trimming shortened V by 5 bases and J by 4 bases, and 10 bases separated the two germline ends. Germline V gene data show CDR1 as MNHEY and CDR2 as SMNVEV (reference sequence).

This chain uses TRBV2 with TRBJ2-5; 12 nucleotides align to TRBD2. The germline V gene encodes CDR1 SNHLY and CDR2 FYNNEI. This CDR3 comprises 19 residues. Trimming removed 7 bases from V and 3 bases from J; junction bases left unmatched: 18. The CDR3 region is CASIKRRLAGGRVKETQYF. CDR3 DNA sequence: TGTGCCAGCATTAAGAGAAGGCTAGCGGGAGGGCGGGTCAAAGAGACCCAGTACTTC.

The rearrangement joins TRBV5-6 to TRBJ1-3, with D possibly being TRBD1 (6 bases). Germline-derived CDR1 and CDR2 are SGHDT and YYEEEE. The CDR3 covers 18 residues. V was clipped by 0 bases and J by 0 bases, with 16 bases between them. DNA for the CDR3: TGTGCCAGCAGCTTGGCCGGGGGGGGGCAGAGCTCTGGAAACACCATATATTTT. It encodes CASSLAGGGQSSGNTIYF.

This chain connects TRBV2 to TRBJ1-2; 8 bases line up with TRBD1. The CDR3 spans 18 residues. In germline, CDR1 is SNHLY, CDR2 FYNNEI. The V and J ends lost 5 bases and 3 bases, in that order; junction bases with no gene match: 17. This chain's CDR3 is CASSLSPPGQAFHYGYTF. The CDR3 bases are TGTGCCAGCAGTTTAAGCCCACCGGGACAGGCATTCCACTATGGCTACACCTTC.

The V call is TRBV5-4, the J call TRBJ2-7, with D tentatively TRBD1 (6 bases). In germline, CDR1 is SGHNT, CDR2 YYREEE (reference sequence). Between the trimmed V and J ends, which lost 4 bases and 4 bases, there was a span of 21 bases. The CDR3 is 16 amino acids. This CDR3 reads CASSLKQGAGSYEQYF. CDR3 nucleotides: TGTGCCAGCAGCCTGAAACAGGGAGCCGGGTCTTACGAGCAGTACTTC.

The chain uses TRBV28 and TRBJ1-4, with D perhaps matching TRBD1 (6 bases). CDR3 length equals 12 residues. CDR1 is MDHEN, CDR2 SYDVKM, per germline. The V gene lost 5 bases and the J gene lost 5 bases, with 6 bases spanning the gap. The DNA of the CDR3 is TGTGCCAGCAGTACAGGGAATGAAAAACTGTTTTTT. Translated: CASSTGNEKLFF.

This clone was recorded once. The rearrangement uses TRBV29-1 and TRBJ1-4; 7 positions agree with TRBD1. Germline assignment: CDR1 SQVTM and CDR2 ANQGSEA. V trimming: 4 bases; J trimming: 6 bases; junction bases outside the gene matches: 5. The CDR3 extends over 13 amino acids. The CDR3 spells CSVVQGGDEKLFF. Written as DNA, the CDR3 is TGCAGCGTTGTACAAGGGGGCGATGAAAAACTGTTTTTT.

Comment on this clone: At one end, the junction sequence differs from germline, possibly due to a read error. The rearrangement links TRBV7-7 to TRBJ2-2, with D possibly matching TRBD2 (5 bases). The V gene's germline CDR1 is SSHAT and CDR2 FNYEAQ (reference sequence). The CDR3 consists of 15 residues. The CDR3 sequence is CASSLVGSANGELFF. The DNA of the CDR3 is TGTGCTAGCAGCTTAGTTGGTAGCGCGAACGGGGAGCTGTTTTTT.